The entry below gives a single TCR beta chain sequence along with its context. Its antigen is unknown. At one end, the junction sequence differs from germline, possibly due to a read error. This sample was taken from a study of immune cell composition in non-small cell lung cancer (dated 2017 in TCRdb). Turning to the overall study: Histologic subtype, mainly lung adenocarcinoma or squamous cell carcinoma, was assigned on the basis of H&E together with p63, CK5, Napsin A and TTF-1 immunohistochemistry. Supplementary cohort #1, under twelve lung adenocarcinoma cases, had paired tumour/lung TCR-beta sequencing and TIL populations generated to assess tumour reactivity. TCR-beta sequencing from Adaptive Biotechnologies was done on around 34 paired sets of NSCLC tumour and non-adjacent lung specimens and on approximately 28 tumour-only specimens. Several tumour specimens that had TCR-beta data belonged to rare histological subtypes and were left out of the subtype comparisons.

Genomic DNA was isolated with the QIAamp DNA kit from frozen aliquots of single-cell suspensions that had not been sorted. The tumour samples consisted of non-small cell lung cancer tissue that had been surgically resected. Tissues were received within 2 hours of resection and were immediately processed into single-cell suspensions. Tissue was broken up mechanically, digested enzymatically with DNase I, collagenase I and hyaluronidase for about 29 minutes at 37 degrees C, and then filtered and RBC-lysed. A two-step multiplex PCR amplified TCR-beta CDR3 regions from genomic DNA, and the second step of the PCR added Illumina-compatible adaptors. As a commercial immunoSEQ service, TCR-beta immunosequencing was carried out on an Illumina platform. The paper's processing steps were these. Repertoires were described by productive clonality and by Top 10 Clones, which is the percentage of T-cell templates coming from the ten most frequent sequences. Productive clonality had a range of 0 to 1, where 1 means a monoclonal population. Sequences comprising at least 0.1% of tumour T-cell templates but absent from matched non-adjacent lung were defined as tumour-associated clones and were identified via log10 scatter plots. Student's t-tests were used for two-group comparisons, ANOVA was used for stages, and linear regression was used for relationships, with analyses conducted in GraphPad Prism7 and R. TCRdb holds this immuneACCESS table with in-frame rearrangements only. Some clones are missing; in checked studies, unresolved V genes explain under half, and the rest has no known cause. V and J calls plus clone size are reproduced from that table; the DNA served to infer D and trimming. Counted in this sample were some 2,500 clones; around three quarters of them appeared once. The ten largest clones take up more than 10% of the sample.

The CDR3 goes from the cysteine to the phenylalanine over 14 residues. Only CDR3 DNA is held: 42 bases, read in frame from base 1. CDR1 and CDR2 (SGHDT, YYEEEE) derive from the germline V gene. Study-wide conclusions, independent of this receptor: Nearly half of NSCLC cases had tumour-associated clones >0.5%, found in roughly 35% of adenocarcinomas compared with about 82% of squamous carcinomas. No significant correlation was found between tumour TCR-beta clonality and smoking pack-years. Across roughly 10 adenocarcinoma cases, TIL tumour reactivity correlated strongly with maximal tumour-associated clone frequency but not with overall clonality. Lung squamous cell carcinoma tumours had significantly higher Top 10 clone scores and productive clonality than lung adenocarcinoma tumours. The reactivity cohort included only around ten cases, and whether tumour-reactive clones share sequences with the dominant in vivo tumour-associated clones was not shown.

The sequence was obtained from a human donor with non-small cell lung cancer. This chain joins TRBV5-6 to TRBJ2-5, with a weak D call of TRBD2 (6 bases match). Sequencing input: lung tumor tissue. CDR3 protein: CASSARDFQGTQYF. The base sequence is TGTGCCAGCAGCGCCCGGGACTTTCAAGGGACCCAGTACTTC.